Listed below are T cell receptor beta chains from one sample, sequenced in a study of T cells in Graves' hyperthyroidism and ophthalmopathy. Each CDR3 protein is one row after TCRdb ran MiXCR on the multiplex PCR reads. The table includes over 400,000 distinct CDR3 sequences, over 12% detected once. The sequenced material came from blood. The receptors were sampled from a man between 18 and 35 years old with Graves' ophthalmopathy. Both conserved end residues are part of each CDR3. The D gene is left open where the match is weak. Clone size is stated in some rows and not others, as once, few, many or a class when expanded.

few	TRBV15	TRBD1	15	TRBJ1-2	TGTGCCACCAGCAGGGCGTCGACAGGGGTGGATGGCTACACCTTC	CATSRASTGVDGYTF
-	TRBV4-2	-	14	TRBJ2-2	TGTGCCAGCAGCGAGCGTCGGTGGGGCGGGGAGCTGTTTTTT	CASSERRWGGELFF
many	TRBV28	TRBD2	14	TRBJ2-1	TGTGCCAGCAAGACTAGCGGGAGTTACAATGAGCAGTTCTTC	CASKTSGSYNEQFF
many	TRBV7-3	-	15	TRBJ2-1	TGTGCCAGCAGCTTAATGTTAGGGGGTTACAATGAGCAGTTCTTC	CASSLMLGGYNEQFF
many	TRBV29-1	TRBD1	13	TRBJ1-2	TGCAGCGTTGCGACAGGGGGCAGCTATGGCTACACCTTC	CSVATGGSYGYTF
few	TRBV4-1	-	14	TRBJ2-6	TGCGCCAGCAGCCAAAAGGGGGGGGCCAACGTCCTGACTTTC	CASSQKGGANVLTF
many	TRBV3-1	-	15	TRBJ1-2	TGTGCCAGCAGCCAAGACCTGGCGAACAACTATGGCTACACCTTC	CASSQDLANNYGYTF
many	TRBV6-1	-	15	TRBJ2-7	TGTGCCAGCAGTTCTCAGGGGGGAGGGTCCTACGAGCAGTACTTC	CASSSQGGGSYEQYF
few	TRBV12-3/TRBV12-4	TRBD2	15	TRBJ2-1	TGTGCCAGCAGTTCTCTAGCGGGGGGCGGTAATGAGCAGTTCTTC	CASSSLAGGGNEQFF
once	TRBV11-2	-	14	TRBJ2-2	TGTGCCAGCTCCTGGACAGAAAACACCGGGGAGCTGTTTTTT	CASSWTENTGELFF
many	TRBV30	-	11	TRBJ1-1	TGTGCCTGGACAAGAAACACTGAAGCTTTCTTT	CAWTRNTEAFF
few	TRBV6-1	-	13	TRBJ2-7	TGTGCCAGCAGCCCAATGGGGTACTACGAGCAGTACTTC	CASSPMGYYEQYF
many	TRBV5-1	TRBD1	14	TRBJ1-4	TGCGCCAGCAGCCAACAGGGGATTAACGAAAAACTGTTTTTT	CASSQQGINEKLFF
many	TRBV11-2	-	14	TRBJ2-7	TGTGCCAGCAGCTTAGCCACTGGTTCCTACGAGCAGTACTTC	CASSLATGSYEQYF
many	TRBV2	TRBD1	14	TRBJ1-4	TGTGCCAGCAGTGAATCAGGGGGTGATGAAAAACTGTTTTTT	CASSESGGDEKLFF
-	TRBV6-1	TRBD1	13	TRBJ1-5	TGTGCCAGCCAGGGGGCGAGCAATCAGCCCCAGCATTTT	CASQGASNQPQHF
many	TRBV10-1	TRBD1	15	TRBJ2-7	TGCGCCAGCAGTGACACGGGACAGACCCCCTACGAGCAGTACTTC	CASSDTGQTPYEQYF
many	TRBV20-1	TRBD2	15	TRBJ2-7	TGCAGTGCTAGTGCTGCGGGAGGGCCCTCATACGAGCAGTACTTC	CSASAAGGPSYEQYF
few	TRBV20-1	-	15	TRBJ1-4	TGCAGTGCTAGGGGGGGGGTGGGGTTTTATGAAAAACTGTTTTTT	CSARGGVGFYEKLFF
many	TRBV5-1	-	13	TRBJ2-3	TGCGCCAGCAGCCCAGTACCGGCAGATACGCAGTATTTT	CASSPVPADTQYF
-	TRBV6-7	TRBD1	17	TRBJ2-5	TGTGCCAGCAGTTACTCGACGGTAGGGACAGGGGGCAAGACCCAGTACTTC	CASSYSTVGTGGKTQYF
few	TRBV7-9	-	11	TRBJ2-1	TGTGCCAGCAGCTTTCTCTCGGAGCAGTTCTTC	CASSFLSEQFF
once	TRBV24-1	TRBD2	16	TRBJ2-1	TGTGCCACCAGTGACGCGGCTAGCGGCCCCTACAATGAGCAGTTCTTC	CATSDAASGPYNEQFF
many	TRBV3-1	-	16	TRBJ2-1	TGTGCCAGCAGCCAGCCCGGGACTTCGTTGGGGAATGAGCAGTTCTTC	CASSQPGTSLGNEQFF
few	TRBV27	TRBD1	14	TRBJ2-7	TGTGCCAGCAGTTTAAGACAGGGTTGGTACGAGCAGTACTTC	CASSLRQGWYEQYF
many	TRBV30	TRBD1	13	TRBJ1-1	TGTGCCCGTTACAGGGGGCAGAGCACTGAAGCTTTCTTT	CARYRGQSTEAFF
many	TRBV18	-	15	TRBJ1-4	TGTGCCAGCTCAGAGAGACAGGAGTTGGTTGAAAAACTGTTTTTT	CASSERQELVEKLFF
-	TRBV7-3	-	15	TRBJ2-5	TGTGCCAGCAGCCCCAGGGGTGGGGGGGGAGAGACCCAGTACTTC	CASSPRGGGGETQYF
many	TRBV4-1	-	14	TRBJ2-7	TGCGCCAGCAGCCAAGCCTTAAGCGGCTACGAGCAGTACTTC	CASSQALSGYEQYF
many	TRBV5-1	-	15	TRBJ2-3	TGCGCCAGCAGCTTGGGAGGAACTAGCACAGATACGCAGTATTTT	CASSLGGTSTDTQYF
few	TRBV6-1	-	14	TRBJ2-3	TGTGCCAGCACTGGACAGATTAGCACAGATACGCAGTATTTT	CASTGQISTDTQYF
-	TRBV30	TRBD1	14	TRBJ2-7	TGTGCCTGGAACTGGGCAGGGGGCTTGTACGAGCAGTACTTC	CAWNWAGGLYEQYF
few	TRBV12-3/TRBV12-4	-	16	TRBJ2-7	TGTGCCAGCAGTTTATCAGAGGGAGACTACACCCACGAGCAGTACTTC	CASSLSEGDYTHEQYF
few	TRBV19	-	14	TRBJ1-6	TGTGCCAGTAGTACACAGGGAGGGAATTCACCCCTCCACTTT	CASSTQGGNSPLHF
many	TRBV7-9	TRBD2	18	TRBJ2-3	TGTGCCAGCAGCCCCTCACTAGCGGGGGCCTCCAAGTTGGATACGCAGTATTTT	CASSPSLAGASKLDTQYF